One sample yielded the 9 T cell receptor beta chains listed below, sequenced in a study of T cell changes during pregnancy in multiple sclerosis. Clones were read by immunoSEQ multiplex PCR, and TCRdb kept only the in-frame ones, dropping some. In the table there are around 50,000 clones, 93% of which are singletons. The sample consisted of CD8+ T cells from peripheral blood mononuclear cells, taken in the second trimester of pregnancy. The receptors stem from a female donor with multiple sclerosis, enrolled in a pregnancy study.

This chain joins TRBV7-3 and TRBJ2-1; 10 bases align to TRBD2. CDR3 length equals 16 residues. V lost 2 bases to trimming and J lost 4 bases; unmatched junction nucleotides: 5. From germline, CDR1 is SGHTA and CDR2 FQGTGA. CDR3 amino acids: CASSLSVAGGYNEQFF. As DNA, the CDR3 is TGTGCCAGCAGCTTATCAGTAGCGGGAGGATACAATGAGCAGTTCTTC. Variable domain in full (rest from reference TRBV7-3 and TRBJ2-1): GAGVSQTPSNKVTEKGKYVELRCDPISGHTALYWYRQSLGQGPEFLIYFQGTGAADDSGLPNDRFFAVRPEGSVSTLKIQRTERGDSAVYLCASSLSVAGGYNEQFFGPGTRLTVL.

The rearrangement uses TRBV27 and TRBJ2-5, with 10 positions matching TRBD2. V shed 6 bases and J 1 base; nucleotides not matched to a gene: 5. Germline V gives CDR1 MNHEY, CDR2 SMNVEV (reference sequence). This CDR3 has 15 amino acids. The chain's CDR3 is CASRFLAGAQETQYF. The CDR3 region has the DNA TGTGCCAGCAGGTTCCTAGCGGGGGCCCAAGAGACCCAGTACTTC.

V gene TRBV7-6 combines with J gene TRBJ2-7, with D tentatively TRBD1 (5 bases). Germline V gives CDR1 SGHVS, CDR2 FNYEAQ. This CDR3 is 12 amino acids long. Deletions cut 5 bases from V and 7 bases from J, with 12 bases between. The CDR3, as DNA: TGTGCCAGCAGCGAACAGGTGGGGGAGCAGTACTTC. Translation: CASSEQVGEQYF.

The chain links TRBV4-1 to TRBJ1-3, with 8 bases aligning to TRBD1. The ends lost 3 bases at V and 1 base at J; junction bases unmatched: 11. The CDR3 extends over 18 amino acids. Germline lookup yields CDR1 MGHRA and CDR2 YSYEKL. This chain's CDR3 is CASSHTTDRVDSGNTIYF. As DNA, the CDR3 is TGCGCCAGCAGCCATACCACGGACAGGGTTGATTCTGGAAACACCATATATTTT.

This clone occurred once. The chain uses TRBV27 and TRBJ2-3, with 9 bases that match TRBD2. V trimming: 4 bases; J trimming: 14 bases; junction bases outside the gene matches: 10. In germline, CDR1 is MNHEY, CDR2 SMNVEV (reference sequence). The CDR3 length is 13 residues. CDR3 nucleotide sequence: TGTGCCAGCAGTTCCCGGGTGCGGGAGGGAAGGTATTTT. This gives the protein CASSSRVREGRYF.

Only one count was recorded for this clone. This CDR3 is CASSRGQGGNEQFF. CDR3 coding DNA: TGTGCCAGCAGCCGGGGACAGGGCGGCAATGAGCAGTTCTTC. V and J are TRBV7-6 and TRBJ2-1, with 9 bases lining up with TRBD1. This CDR3 has 14 residues. Germline-derived CDR1 and CDR2 are SGHVS and FNYEAQ. The V and J ends lost 5 bases and 6 bases, in that order; junction bases with no gene match: 5.

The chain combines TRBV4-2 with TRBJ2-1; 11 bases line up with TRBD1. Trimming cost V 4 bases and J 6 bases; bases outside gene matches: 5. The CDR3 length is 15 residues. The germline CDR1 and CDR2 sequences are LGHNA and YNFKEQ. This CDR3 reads CASSPWTGGSNEQFF. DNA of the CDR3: TGTGCCAGCAGCCCTTGGACAGGGGGCTCCAATGAGCAGTTCTTC.

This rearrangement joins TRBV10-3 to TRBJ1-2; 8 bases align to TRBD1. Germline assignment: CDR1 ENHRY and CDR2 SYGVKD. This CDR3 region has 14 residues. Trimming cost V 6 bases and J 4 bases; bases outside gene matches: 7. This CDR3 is CAISPGQDFYGYTF. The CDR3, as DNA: TGTGCCATCAGCCCGGGACAGGATTTCTATGGCTACACCTTC.

CDR3 nucleotide sequence: TGCGCCAGCAGCCTGACTAGCGGGCGCCGCTCCTACAATGAGCAGTTCTTC. This encodes CASSLTSGRRSYNEQFF. The gene calls are TRBV4-3 and TRBJ2-1; 10 bases line up with TRBD2. CDR3 length equals 17 residues. The junction had 6 bases not matched to a gene; V was cut back by 4 bases and J by 0 bases. The germline V gene encodes CDR1 LGHNA and CDR2 YSLEER.